This T cell receptor (beta chain) emerged from a study of OX40 agonist ivuxolimab in advanced cancers. Turning to the study itself: Antecedent anti-PD-1, anti-PD-L1 or anti-CTLA-4 therapy was permissible, with roughly 36% having received some. Overall study findings and caveats: Dose levels from 0.1 to 3.0 mg/kg saw CD4+ and CD8+ blood T cells expand clonally by week 6. The average count of expanded clones was higher among CD8+ T cells than among CD4+.

The V end was cut by 2 bases, the J end by 4 bases, with 8 bases between. This CDR3 spans 13 amino acids. Germline V CDR1 and CDR2: SGHAT, FQNNGV. This clone was observed a handful of times. Its antigen is not identified. TCRdb's table, derived via immunoSEQ multiplex PCR, lists solely in-frame clones and lacks some. This sample carries about 48,000 clones, about 79% of them seen once, and the ten largest clones take less than 2%. The sample in question was CD4+ or CD8+ T cells sorted from blood, obtained in a trial of the OX40 agonist ivuxolimab. The TCR was taken from an adult with an advanced solid tumor such as melanoma, head and neck, liver or kidney cancer. The genes are TRBV11-2 and TRBJ1-1; D ambiguous. The CDR3 DNA reads TGTGCCAGCAGCTTAATGGGGATCACTGAAGCTTTCTTT. Translation gives CASSLMGITEAFF.